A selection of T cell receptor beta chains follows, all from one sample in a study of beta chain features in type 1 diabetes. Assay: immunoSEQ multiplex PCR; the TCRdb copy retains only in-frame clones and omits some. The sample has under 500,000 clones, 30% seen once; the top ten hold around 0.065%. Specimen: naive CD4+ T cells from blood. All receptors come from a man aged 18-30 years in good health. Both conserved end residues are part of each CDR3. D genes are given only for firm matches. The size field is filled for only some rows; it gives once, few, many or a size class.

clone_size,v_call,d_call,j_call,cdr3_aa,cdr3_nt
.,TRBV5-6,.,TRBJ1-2,CASSLVYPGSGYTF,TGTGCCAGCAGCTTGGTATATCCCGGTTCCGGCTACACCTTC
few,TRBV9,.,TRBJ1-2,CASSVMDEPSSNYGYTF,TGTGCCAGCAGCGTAATGGATGAACCGTCCTCTAACTATGGCTACACCTTC
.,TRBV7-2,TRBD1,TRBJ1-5,CASSPARTGVGQPQHF,TGTGCCAGCAGCCCGGCCCGGACAGGGGTGGGGCAGCCCCAGCATTTT
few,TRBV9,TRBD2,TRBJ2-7,CASSRLAGASYEQYF,TGTGCCAGCAGCCGCTTAGCGGGGGCCTCGTACGAGCAGTACTTC
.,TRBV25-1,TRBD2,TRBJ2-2,CASSESVAGVTGELFF,TGTGCCAGCAGTGAATCGGTAGCGGGAGTAACCGGGGAGCTGTTTTTT
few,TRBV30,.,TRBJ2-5,CAWSVRETQYF,TGTGCCTGGAGTGTACGGGAGACCCAGTACTTC
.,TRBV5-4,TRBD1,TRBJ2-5,CASSVGQTGGEETQYF,TGTGCCAGCAGCGTAGGGCAGACAGGGGGCGAGGAGACCCAGTACTTC
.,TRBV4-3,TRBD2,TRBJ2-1,CASSQVAGMRNEQFF,TGCGCCAGCAGCCAAGTAGCGGGGATGAGAAATGAGCAGTTCTTC
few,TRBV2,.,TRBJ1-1,CASIGQMNTEAFF,TGTGCCAGCATCGGGCAGATGAACACTGAAGCTTTCTTT
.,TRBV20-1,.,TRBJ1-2,CSSPQWYGYTF,TGCAGTTCGCCGCAGTGGTATGGCTACACCTTC
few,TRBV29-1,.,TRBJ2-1,CSVVRQLTYNEQFF,TGCAGCGTTGTTAGGCAACTTACCTACAATGAGCAGTTCTTC
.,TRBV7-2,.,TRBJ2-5,CASSLISETQYF,TGTGCCAGCAGCTTAATATCAGAGACCCAGTACTTC
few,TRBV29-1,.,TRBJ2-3,CSVGRGTDTQYF,TGCAGCGTCGGCAGGGGAACAGATACGCAGTATTTT
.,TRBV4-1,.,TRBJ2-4,CASSQGRGLDLLHF,TGCGCCAGCAGCCAAGGACGGGGTCTAGACTTGTTGCACTTC
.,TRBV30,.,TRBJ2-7,CAWSRGGEQYF,TGTGCCTGGAGCCGAGGGGGCGAGCAGTACTTC
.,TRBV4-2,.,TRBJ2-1,CASSLAKGRQGGQFF,TGTGCCAGCAGCCTCGCGAAGGGGCGCCAAGGGGGGCAGTTCTTC
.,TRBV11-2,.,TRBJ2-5,CASSAGQQETQYF,TGTGCCAGCAGTGCCGGCCAGCAAGAGACCCAGTACTTC
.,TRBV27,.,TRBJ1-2,CASSFIAGDYGYTF,TGTGCCAGCAGTTTTATCGCCGGCGATTATGGCTACACCTTC
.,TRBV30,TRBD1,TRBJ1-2,CAWSGGQGLGYTF,TGTGCCTGGAGCGGGGGACAGGGGTTAGGCTACACCTTC
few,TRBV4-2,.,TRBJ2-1,CASSQDLAAGSYNEQFF,TGTGCCAGCAGCCAAGATCTCGCTGCCGGCTCCTACAATGAGCAGTTCTTC
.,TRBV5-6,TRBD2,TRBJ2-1,CASSSGTTFYNEQFF,TGTGCCAGCAGCTCCGGGACTACATTCTACAATGAGCAGTTCTTC
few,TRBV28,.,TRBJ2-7,CASSLFSGPSYEQYF,TGTGCCAGCAGTTTGTTTAGCGGTCCCTCCTACGAGCAGTACTTC
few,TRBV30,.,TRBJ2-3,CAWSGITGFPDTQYF,TGTGCCTGGAGCGGGATTACAGGGTTCCCAGATACGCAGTATTTT